These 15 T cell receptor beta chains came from one sample sequenced in a study of T cell changes during pregnancy in multiple sclerosis. Generated by immunoSEQ multiplex PCR, the TCRdb table keeps only in-frame clones and is missing some. The sample has about 48,000 clones; over 75% are singletons. Sequenced material: CD4+ T cells from peripheral blood mononuclear cells, taken in the second trimester of pregnancy. The source is a female donor with multiple sclerosis, enrolled in a pregnancy study.

This clone was detected once. The rearrangement links TRBV7-8 to TRBJ1-4; 10 bases agree with TRBD1. Trimming removed 0 bases from V and 7 bases from J; junction bases left unmatched: 5. Per the germline V gene, CDR1 is SGHVS and CDR2 is FQNEAQ. This CDR3 region has 16 residues. CDR3 DNA: TGTGCCAGCAGCTTAGCGGCGTGGACAGGGGGTGAAAAACTGTTTTTT. Translating it yields CASSLAAWTGGEKLFF.

The chain couples TRBV10-3 to TRBJ2-7, with D perhaps TRBD2 (7 bases). Trimming removed 8 bases from V and 3 bases from J, with 20 bases in between. CDR1 is ENHRY and CDR2 is SYGVKD in the germline V gene. The CDR3 extends over 15 amino acids. The CDR3 sequence is CAIGGAGTTNYEQYF. The CDR3 DNA follows: TGTGCCATCGGGGGGGCGGGAACGACGAACTACGAGCAGTACTTC.

The rearrangement links TRBV6-1 to TRBJ1-2; D not resolved. The CDR3 is 11 amino acids. The germline gives CDR1 MNHNS, CDR2 SASEGT. With 5 bases removed from V and 5 bases from J, the gap between germline ends came to 6 bases. The CDR3 DNA sequence: TGTGCCAGCAGTTCCGTTTATGGCTACACCTTC. Translation: CASSSVYGYTF.

This CDR3 is CASSLPGGSGEQYF. The CDR3 nucleotides read TGTGCCAGCAGCTTACCAGGGGGCTCAGGCGAGCAGTACTTC. The chain is built from TRBV2 and TRBJ2-7; 8 bases align to TRBD1. CDR1 is SNHLY, CDR2 FYNNEI, per germline. The ends lost 6 bases at V and 6 bases at J; junction bases unmatched: 10. CDR3 length: 14 residues. Together with reference TRBV2 and TRBJ2-7, the CDR3 gives the full variable domain: EPEVTQTPSHQVTQMGQEVILRCVPISNHLYFYWYRQILGQKVEFLVSFYNNEISEKSEIFDDQFSVERPDGSNFTLKIRSTKLEDSAMYFCASSLPGGSGEQYFGPGTRLTVT.

This clone was counted between two and nine times. J is TRBJ1-5 and V is TRBV7-9; 10 nucleotides agree with TRBD1. Germline V gives CDR1 SEHNR, CDR2 FQNEAQ (reference sequence). V was clipped by 4 bases and J by 6 bases; unmatched bases: 3. The CDR3 sequence is 14 residues long. CDR3 protein: CASSYGQGGQPQHF. The CDR3 nucleotides are TGTGCCAGCAGCTACGGACAGGGGGGTCAGCCCCAGCATTTT.

V and J are TRBV10-3 and TRBJ2-3; the match to TRBD1 covers 10 bases. Germline CDR1 ENHRY, CDR2 SYGVKD. The length of the CDR3 is 15 residues. Trimming removed 5 bases from V and 2 bases from J; junction bases left unmatched: 4. CDR3 protein: CAISPGTGVTDTQYF. The CDR3 bases are TGTGCCATCAGTCCCGGGACAGGGGTCACAGATACGCAGTATTTT.

The chain employs TRBV4-1 and TRBJ2-5; TRBD2 aligns across 9 bases. This CDR3 comprises 15 residues. CDR1 and CDR2 from the germline V gene are MGHRA and YSYEKL. Trimming took 4 bases from V and 1 from J; bases not matched to a gene: 4. CDR3 nucleotides: TGCGCCAGCAGCCGCCTAGCGGGGACCCAAGAGACCCAGTACTTC. It translates to CASSRLAGTQETQYF.

The chain links TRBV9 to TRBJ2-1; 9 nucleotides agree with TRBD2. The CDR3 spans 21 residues. V dropped 4 bases and J dropped 7; count of bases not matched to a gene: 27. Germline loops: CDR1 SGDLS, CDR2 YYNGEE. Written as DNA, the CDR3 is TGTGCCAGCAGCCCGGGGGGTAATAGCGGGAGAAAGGGGACGACACAAAATGAGCAGTTCTTC. It specifies CASSPGGNSGRKGTTQNEQFF.

The rearrangement joins TRBV18 to TRBJ1-2; tentative D call: TRBD1 (6 bases). Germline CDR1 reads KGHSH; CDR2 reads LQKENI. The CDR3 sequence is 13 residues long. Trimming stripped 6 bases from V and 4 bases from J, with 12 bases between. CDR3 sequence: CASSYRDSYGYTF. Written as DNA, the CDR3 is TGTGCCAGCTCGTACAGGGATTCCTATGGCTACACCTTC.

The J gene is TRBJ1-1, the V gene TRBV9; a weak D match, TRBD1 (5 bases). Germline CDR1 and CDR2: SGDLS and YYNGEE. This CDR3 region has 14 residues. V was pared by 2 bases and J by 0 bases, with 8 bases between. The CDR3 DNA reads as TGTGCCAGCAGCGTTAGGGGATTGAACACTGAAGCTTTCTTT. Amino acid sequence: CASSVRGLNTEAFF.

The chain recombines TRBV27 with TRBJ2-1; possible D gene TRBD2, 6 bases. The germline V gene encodes CDR1 MNHEY and CDR2 SMNVEV (reference sequence). The germline V and J ends were trimmed by 8 bases and 7 bases, with 18 bases remaining between them. The CDR3 covers 14 residues. CDR3 nucleotides: TGTGCCAGCGGAGGGAGAACCCTTTGGAATGAGCAGTTCTTC. As protein: CASGGRTLWNEQFF.

This clone was found once. This sequence joins TRBV18 and TRBJ2-3; 8 bases fit TRBD2. CDR1 is KGHSH and CDR2 is LQKENI in the germline V gene. The CDR3 extends over 17 amino acids. Trimming cost V 2 bases and J 0 bases; bases outside gene matches: 7. CDR3 in DNA: TGTGCCAGCTCACCAAAGGTAGCGGGATCAAGCACAGATACGCAGTATTTT. Its translation is CASSPKVAGSSTDTQYF.

The J gene is TRBJ2-2, the V gene TRBV6-5; tentatively, D is TRBD1 (5 bases). The CDR3 sequence is 15 residues long. V lost 5 bases to trimming and J lost 0 bases, with 10 bases between them. Germline CDR1 is MNHEY and CDR2 is SVGAGI. The CDR3 region is CASSRQPANTGELFF. CDR3 nucleotide sequence: TGTGCCAGCAGTAGACAGCCGGCGAACACCGGGGAGCTGTTTTTT.

This clone appeared a single time. The V gene is TRBV28, the J gene TRBJ2-7; 9 bases align to TRBD1. Trimming at V came to 6 bases and at J to 3 bases, leaving 12 bases not matched to a gene. CDR1 MDHEN and CDR2 SYDVKM come from the germline V gene. The CDR3 runs 16 residues. CDR3 coding DNA: TGTGCCAGCAGCCGAGCGGGACAGGGAGGGAACTACGAGCAGTACTTC. The encoded protein is CASSRAGQGGNYEQYF.

V gene TRBV11-2 combines with J gene TRBJ2-7, with 8 nucleotides matching TRBD2. Germline lookup yields CDR1 SGHAT and CDR2 FQNNGV. Germline trimming cut 8 bases from V and 4 bases from J; bases unmatched to any gene: 10. The CDR3 sequence is 14 residues long. CDR3 DNA: TGTGCCAGCCTCCCCCGAGGACTAGCATACGAGCAGTACTTC. Its protein product is CASLPRGLAYEQYF.